One T cell receptor (beta chain) is described in this entry. The antigen is undetermined. The entry originates in a study of T cell responses to AZD1222 COVID-19 vaccine. Study-wide results and caveats: Baseline antibody screening turned up just six seropositive AZD1222 recipients. Donors in the cohort were predominantly white British and more often female, and clonal diversity was possibly underestimated. Distributed over spike, vaccine-associated CD4 TCRs predominated at 160-218 and 743-854. Two AZD1222 administrations were followed by greater Spike-specific TCR breadth and depth.

From germline, CDR1 is LGHDT and CDR2 YNNKEL (reference sequence). The CDR3 is 17 residues long. V lost 1 base to trimming and J lost 3 bases; unmatched junction nucleotides: 9. Some clones are missing from TCRdb's copy, which holds only in-frame ones; the method was immunoSEQ multiplex PCR. The sample consists of more than 95,000 clones, about 89% of them appearing once. The receptor comes from an adult in good health. The V gene is TRBV3-1 (or the pseudogene TRBV3-2), the J gene TRBJ2-3; 8 bases align to TRBD1. This material consisted of peripheral blood, taken on day 0 of MenACWY control vaccination. This chain's CDR3 is CASSQVQARGHTDTQYF. The CDR3 nucleotides read TGTGCCAGCAGCCAAGTACAGGCCAGGGGGCATACAGATACGCAGTATTTT.